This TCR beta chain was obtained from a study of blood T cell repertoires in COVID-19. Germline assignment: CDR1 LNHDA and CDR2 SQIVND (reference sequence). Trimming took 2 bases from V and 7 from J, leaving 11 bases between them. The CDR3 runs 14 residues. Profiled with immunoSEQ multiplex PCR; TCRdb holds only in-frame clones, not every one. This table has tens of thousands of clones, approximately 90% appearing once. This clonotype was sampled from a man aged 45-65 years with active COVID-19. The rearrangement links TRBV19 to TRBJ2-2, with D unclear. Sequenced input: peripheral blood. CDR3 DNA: TGTGCCAGTAGTATACCCTCGGGTTTCGGGGAGCTGTTTTTT. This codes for CASSIPSGFGELFF.